The 17 T cell receptor beta chains below all came from one sample that was sequenced in a study of blood T cells in healthy people across ages. A J-beta primer mix and a sample-barcoded 5' primer were used in a second PCR of about 7 to 11 cycles. Using its own MiXCR run on the 5' RACE reads, TCRdb lists one record per CDR3 protein. Of about 930,000 distinct CDR3 sequences in the sample, about 27% were seen once. The same sample was also used in a study of T cells of mothers and their children.

Specimen: blood. These receptors were collected from a woman in her thirties or forties in good health.

There are many counts of this clonotype. The genes are TRBV6-2 or TRBV6-3 and TRBJ2-7; 12 positions agree with TRBD1. The CDR3 is 17 amino acids. Germline assignment: CDR1 MNHEY and CDR2 SVGEGT. Trimming cost V 2 bases and J 5 bases; bases outside gene matches: 10. In nucleotides, the CDR3 is TGTGCCAGCAGTTACCTCTCGGGGACAGGGGGCCGCCACGAGCAGTACTTC. Protein: CASSYLSGTGGRHEQYF.

The V and J genes are TRBV27 and TRBJ2-1, with D possibly matching TRBD2 (6 bases). Trimming cost V 5 bases and J 10 bases, with 21 bases left between them. This CDR3 comprises 15 residues. Germline loops: CDR1 MNHEY, CDR2 SMNVEV (reference sequence). Here the CDR3 reads CASSTLAGGSDEQFF. The CDR3 coding sequence is TGTGCCAGCAGTACTCTAGCCGGGGGATCCGACGAGCAGTTCTTC.

Notes on this clonotype: A much larger clone is a single base away; this may be a read error. J is TRBJ2-1 and V is TRBV4-3, with TRBD1 matching 7 bases. Germline values: CDR1 LGHNA, CDR2 YSLEER. The CDR3 spans 18 residues. The CDR3 spells CATSLRTGIKREDNEQFF. The DNA for the CDR3 is TGCGCCACCAGCCTTCGGACAGGTATCAAACGTGAAGACAATGAGCAGTTCTTC.

This chain links TRBV9 with TRBJ2-5; 10 positions agree with TRBD2. The J segment lost 9 bases and the V segment lost 3 bases, leaving 14 bases of the junction unmatched. Germline values: CDR1 SGDLS, CDR2 YYNGEE. The CDR3 has 16 residues. CDR3 in amino acids: CASSAQPGLAREAQYF. The CDR3 DNA sequence: TGTGCCAGCAGCGCCCAACCGGGACTAGCGCGGGAGGCCCAGTACTTC.

On this clonotype itself: This may stem from a read error, because a much larger clone lies one nucleotide away. The rearrangement uses TRBV5-1 and TRBJ2-3, with TRBD2 as a possible D gene (5 bases). The CDR3 runs 14 residues. Germline assignment: CDR1 SGHRS and CDR2 YFSETQ. CDR3 nucleotides: TGCGCCAGCAGCTCCAAAGCGGAATCAGATGCGCAGTATTTT. Protein: CASSSKAESDAQYF.

This clonotype was found once. This may be a read error, as it is one base from a much larger clone. V is TRBV29-1 and J is TRBJ2-3; unclear D gene. This CDR3 spans 12 amino acids. Germline V gene sequence: CDR1 SQVTM, CDR2 ANQGSEA. CDR3 sequence reads: CSVEGITDTRYF. CDR3 sequence (DNA): TGCAGCGTTGAAGGGATCACAGATACGCGGTATTTT.

The chain recombines TRBV4-1 with TRBJ2-5; TRBD1 aligns across 7 bases. The CDR3 loop spans 14 amino acids. Germline trimming cut 0 bases from V and 11 bases from J; bases unmatched to any gene: 9. The germline gives CDR1 MGHRA, CDR2 YSYEKL. CDR3 region: CASSQESGGLEQYF. CDR3 DNA sequence: TGCGCCAGCAGCCAAGAATCAGGGGGTTTGGAGCAGTACTTC.

This clonotype was counted many times. The chain carries TRBV11-1 and TRBJ2-7; TRBD1 matches 9 bases. In germline, CDR1 is SGHAT, CDR2 FQDESV (reference sequence). There are 14 residues in the CDR3. Losses at the gene ends were 6 bases for V and 3 bases for J; bases not matched to a gene: 6. CDR3 bases: TGTGCCAGCAGTCGGACAGGGGTTGGCTACGAGCAGTACTTC. Translated, it gives CASSRTGVGYEQYF.

V usage is TRBV20-1 and J usage is TRBJ1-1; D is unclear. The CDR3 totals 12 residues. Trimming shortened V by 7 bases and J by 4 bases, and 13 bases separated the two germline ends. Germline lookup yields CDR1 DFQATT and CDR2 SNEGSKA (reference sequence). The CDR3 DNA is TGCAGTGTTACCTCTGGCGCCACTGAAGCTTTCTTT. Translated: CSVTSGATEAFF.

The chain joins TRBV25-1 to TRBJ1-1; D is unresolved. CDR3 length equals 14 residues. Trimming removed 3 bases at V and 1 base at J, with 9 bases between. The V gene's germline CDR1 is MGHDK and CDR2 SYGVNS. The CDR3 loop reads CASSDAGRNTEAFF. DNA of the CDR3: TGTGCCAGCAGTGATGCGGGCAGGAACACTGAAGCTTTCTTT.

This clonotype was seen repeatedly, ten times or more. The chain employs TRBV5-1 and TRBJ2-7; 9 positions agree with TRBD1. The CDR3 totals 16 residues. The junction had 9 bases not matched to a gene; V was cut back by 0 bases and J by 5 bases. Per the germline V gene, CDR1 is SGHRS and CDR2 is YFSETQ. CDR3 sequence: CASSLEGQGISHEQYF. The CDR3 coding sequence is TGCGCCAGCAGCTTGGAGGGACAGGGAATTTCCCACGAGCAGTACTTC.

This clonotype was observed a handful of times. The chain couples TRBV10-3 to TRBJ2-5; TRBD2 agrees at 8 bases. The V gene end was trimmed by 3 bases and the J gene end by 11 bases; junction bases not matched to a gene: 14. Germline CDR1 reads ENHRY; CDR2 reads SYGVKD. CDR3 length: 15 residues. The CDR3 is CAISDGGVGEDEQYF. DNA of the CDR3: TGTGCCATCAGTGACGGGGGGGTCGGCGAGGATGAGCAGTACTTC.

This clonotype came up a few times. The junction does not match germline at one end; this may be a read error. The chain employs TRBV27 and TRBJ2-7; D is tentatively TRBD1 or TRBD2 (5 bases each). The CDR3 totals 14 residues. Germline lookup yields CDR1 MNHEY and CDR2 SMNVEV (reference sequence). The CDR3 loop reads CANSFEGPSYEQYF. Written as DNA, the CDR3 is TGTGCCAACAGTTTCGAGGGGCCCTCCTACGAGCAGTACTTC.

In this sample, this clonotype turned up a few times. The chain recombines TRBV20-1 with TRBJ2-7; TRBD2 matches at 9 bases. V was clipped by 1 base and J by 4 bases; unmatched bases: 2. Per the germline V gene, CDR1 is DFQATT and CDR2 is SNEGSKA (reference sequence). The CDR3 runs 13 residues. The CDR3 nucleotides are TGCAGTGCTAGAGGGACTAGCGATTACGAGCAGTACTTC. Translated: CSARGTSDYEQYF.

As to this clonotype: This clone may be a read error of a much larger clone one base away. This sequence joins TRBV28 and TRBJ1-2; D unclear. Germline V gives CDR1 MDHEN, CDR2 SYDVKM. The CDR3 length is 12 residues. The CDR3 sequence: CAGREAPYGYTF. CDR3 sequence (DNA): TGTGCCGGCAGAGAAGCTCCCTATGGCTACACCTTC.

The J gene is TRBJ2-3, the V gene TRBV20-1; tentatively, D is TRBD2 (5 bases). The germline gives CDR1 DFQATT, CDR2 SNEGSKA (reference sequence). The CDR3 is 17 amino acids. The ends were cut back, 3 bases at V and 2 bases at J, with 21 bases in the middle. The DNA for the CDR3 is TGCAGTGCTAGGTCTCGAGGGAGTAGCACGGCCACAGATACGCAGTATTTT. Translation gives CSARSRGSSTATDTQYF.

At least ten counts were recorded for this clonotype. V is TRBV20-1 and J is TRBJ2-5; TRBD1 matches at 11 bases. The length of the CDR3 is 15 residues. J was trimmed by 4 bases and V by 5 bases; bases with no gene match: 9. The germline gives CDR1 DFQATT, CDR2 SNEGSKA (reference sequence). The CDR3 DNA follows: TGCAGTGCTCAACTCGGACAGGGGGCTAGAGAGACCCAGTACTTC. It encodes CSAQLGQGARETQYF.